This T cell receptor beta chain is from a study of sequential checkpoint blockade in melanoma. From germline, CDR1 is SGHVS and CDR2 FQNEAQ. The CDR3 length is 14 residues. Trimming left V 2 bases short and J 10 bases short, with 12 bases between. The count of this clone is one. Described treatment: randomized to nivolumab then ipilimumab (arm A) or the reverse (arm B). Here immunoSEQ multiplex PCR was the method, and the copy in TCRdb shows in-frame clones only, minus some. This sample has around 19,000 clones, with roughly 71% found just once. This chain links TRBV7-8 with TRBJ1-6, with no clear D. The sequence was collected from a human donor with melanoma. This sample comprised CD8+ T cells sorted from blood (inferred from file names), obtained from a patient given nivolumab and ipilimumab in sequence. The CDR3 coding sequence is TGTGCCAGCAGCTTAACCCTATTAAGCTCACCCCTCCACTTT. Its protein is CASSLTLLSSPLHF.